These 22 T cell receptor beta chains share one sample of origin, sequenced in a study of tumor-infiltrating lymphocytes in primary liver carcinoma (dated by TCRdb to between 2016 and 2019). TRIzol reagent was used to extract blood RNA from unsorted whole blood, while the DNeasy Blood & Tissue kit provided the germline DNA. Data came from an Illumina HiSeq 2500. Using a constant-region primer and ProtoScript II reverse transcriptase, TCRbeta-specific cDNA was reverse-transcribed from 500 to 650 ng total RNA. TCRbeta libraries were built with three nested multiplex PCR rounds, a slightly modified ARM-PCR procedure. Each of the first two PCR rounds ran for roughly 9 cycles and used multiplex TRBV1-TRBV30 forward primers together with a Cbeta reverse primer. TCRdb reprocessed the public reads (quality trimming at Q25 with fastp, clone calling with MiXCR) and kept in-frame beta chains. Entries that share a CDR3 protein sequence are merged under the most common genes and DNA. The sample records 310,000 or so distinct CDR3 sequences, roughly 61% of which are singletons. 6.5% of the sample lies in the top ten.

The sequenced sample was peripheral blood. The source of these receptors is a man aged 35-49 years with primary liver carcinoma and hepatitis B virus infection.

This clonotype appeared once. Because it lacks the conserved phenylalanine or tryptophan at the end, this CDR3 is likely a read error. No DNA is shown, since the ends of the CDR3 on it are uncertain; the CDR3 is the one TCRdb lists. This chain uses TRBV11-2 with TRBJ2-2; the listed D gene, TRBD1, was not tested against the DNA. A total of 15 residues make up the CDR3, ends included. Looked up from germline, CDR1 is SGHAT and CDR2 is FQNNGV. CDR3 sequence: CASIAGGRNTGELFS.

The V gene is TRBV11-2, the J gene TRBJ2-7; D remains unclear. Between the trimmed V and J ends, which lost 6 bases and 1 base, there was a span of 13 bases. Germline V lookup: CDR1 SGHAT, CDR2 FQNNGV. This CDR3 is 14 amino acids long. The CDR3 DNA reads as TGTGCCAGCAGTATTACTAACAGATCCTACGAGCAGTACTTC. The encoded protein is CASSITNRSYEQYF. Supplemented by reference TRBV11-2 and TRBJ2-7, the full variable domain reads EAGVAQSPRYKIIEKRQSVAFWCNPISGHATLYWYQQILGQGPKLLIQFQNNGVVDDSQLPKDRFSAERLKGVDSTLKIQPAKLEDSAVYLCASSITNRSYEQYFGPGTRLTVT.

The chain recombines TRBV5-1 with TRBJ2-7; 8 nucleotides align to TRBD1. V was clipped by 3 bases and J by 5 bases; unmatched bases: 7. This CDR3 comprises 14 residues. Germline V gives CDR1 SGHRS, CDR2 YFSETQ. CDR3 DNA sequence: TGCGCCAGCAGCTCAACAGGGGGTACCCACGAGCAGTACTTC. Translating it yields CASSSTGGTHEQYF.

A note on this clonotype: The junction departs from germline at one end; a sequencing error may be responsible. This chain connects TRBV5-4 to TRBJ2-2; maybe TRBD2 (5 bases). CDR3 length equals 12 residues. Germline V gene lookup returns CDR1 SGHNT and CDR2 YYREEE (reference sequence). The CDR3 bases are TGTGCCAGCAGCCTCCCTTTCGGGGAGATGTTTTTT. Translation gives CASSLPFGEMFF.

This clonotype appeared a single time. Mismatch with germline at one junction end may stem from a read error. This chain connects TRBV7-9 to TRBJ1-2; unclear D gene. The CDR3 sequence is 13 residues long. Germline loops: CDR1 SEHNR, CDR2 FQNEAQ (reference sequence). The DNA for the CDR3 is TGTGCCAGCACCTTAGGACGACCGTCAGGCTACACCTTC. Protein: CASTLGRPSGYTF. The full variable domain, its missing parts supplied by reference TRBV7-9 and TRBJ1-2, is DTGVSQNPRHKITKRGQNVTFRCDPISEHNRLYWYRQTLGQGPEFLTYFQNEAQLEKSRLLSDRFSAERPKGSFSTLEIQRTEQGDSAMYLCASTLGRPSGYTFGSGTRLTVV.

This clonotype was recorded at least ten times. As DNA, the CDR3 is TGCGCCAGCAGTGAGCAGGGGGAGAGTTCACCCCTCCACTTT. Residues: CASSEQGESSPLHF. This chain links TRBV10-2 with TRBJ1-6, with 7 bases matching TRBD1. This CDR3 contains 14 residues. With 2 bases clipped from V and 9 bases from J, the junction kept 4 bases outside the gene matches. Germline assignment: CDR1 WSHSY and CDR2 SAAADI.

This clonotype was seen at least ten times. This chain connects TRBV11-3 to TRBJ2-6; no definite D call. V lost 4 bases and J lost 2, with 12 bases in between. CDR1 is SGHNT and CDR2 is YENEEA in the germline V gene. This CDR3 comprises 16 residues. CDR3 region: CASSSGVGPGANVLTF. In DNA form, the CDR3 reads TGTGCCAGCAGCTCAGGCGTCGGCCCTGGGGCCAACGTCCTGACTTTC.

The genes are TRBV10-3 and TRBJ2-2; TRBD1 matches 7 bases. V was pared by 4 bases and J by 6 bases, with 8 bases of the junction left unmatched. This CDR3 comprises 15 residues. Germline V gives CDR1 ENHRY, CDR2 SYGVKD. The CDR3 region is CAISGQGSGAGELFF. DNA for the CDR3: TGTGCCATCAGTGGACAGGGCAGCGGTGCCGGGGAGCTGTTTTTT.

Details on this clonotype: A much larger clone lies one base from this, so it may be a read error. This chain connects TRBV5-4 to TRBJ2-3, with D maybe TRBD2 (6 bases). Germline lookup yields CDR1 SGHNT and CDR2 YYREEE (reference sequence). This CDR3 is built from 15 residues. The CDR3 loop reads CASSLWGGATDTRYF. Here the CDR3 DNA reads TGTGCCAGCAGCTTGTGGGGCGGGGCCACAGATACGCGGTATTTT.

Points on this clonotype: A much larger clone lies a single base off, so this may be a read error. The chain couples TRBV6-6 to TRBJ1-1; D is possibly TRBD1 (5 bases). Germline values: CDR1 MNHNY, CDR2 SVGAGI (reference sequence). The CDR3 consists of 13 residues. CDR3 amino acids: CARSYLGGTEAFF. The CDR3 DNA follows: TGTGCCAGGAGTTACTTGGGGGGCACTGAAGCTTTCTTT.

This clonotype was seen only once. The chain joins TRBV28 to TRBJ2-2; D is ambiguous. This CDR3 contains 13 residues. CDR1 and CDR2 from the germline V gene are MDHEN and SYDVKM. V lost 3 bases to trimming and J lost 4 bases, with 6 bases between them. For the CDR3, the DNA is TGTGCCAGCAGTTTGATGGTCACCGGGGAGCTGTTTTTT. Amino acid sequence: CASSLMVTGELFF.

A remark on this clonotype: One end of the junction fails to match germline, which may point to a read error. The rearrangement uses TRBV4-2 and TRBJ2-7; 8 nucleotides match TRBD2. The CDR3 length is 14 residues. The germline V gene has CDR1 LGHNA and CDR2 YNFKEQ. In DNA, the CDR3 is TGTGTCAGCAGCGGGGGAGTCTGCGATTCCGAGCAGTACTTC. Translation gives CVSSGGVCDSEQYF.

The chain links TRBV4-1 to TRBJ1-1; no firm D call. This CDR3 has 13 amino acids. Germline V lookup: CDR1 MGHRA, CDR2 YSYEKL. The germline V and J ends were trimmed by 2 bases and 14 bases, with 18 bases remaining between them. The CDR3 protein is CASSQSNFEVAFF. The CDR3 nucleotides are TGCGCCAGCAGCCAAAGTAATTTTGAAGTGGCCTTCTTT.

Only a few counts were recorded for this clonotype. One junction end does not reproduce the germline sequence, and a read error may be involved. The chain joins TRBV11-2 to TRBJ2-5, with D possibly being TRBD2 (5 bases). The V gene's germline CDR1 is SGHAT and CDR2 FQNNGV. This CDR3 region has 18 residues. As DNA, the CDR3 is TGTGCCAGCAGCTTAGTCAGGCTAGCCCTGGGAAAAAAAGAGACCCAATACTTC. Amino acids: CASSLVRLALGKKETQYF.

Concerning this clonotype: An end of the junction differs from the germline gene, which may be a read error. The chain joins TRBV4-1 to TRBJ2-3; 7 bases fit TRBD2. CDR1 MGHRA and CDR2 YSYEKL come from the germline V gene. The CDR3 runs to 18 residues. CDR3 residues: CTSSQGPGIAGGTDTQYF. DNA for the CDR3: TGCACCAGCAGCCAAGGCCCCGGAATAGCGGGCGGCACAGATACGCAGTATTTT.

Details on this clonotype: The junction does not match germline at one end; this may be a read error. This chain connects TRBV11-2 to TRBJ1-3; D may be TRBD1 (5 bases). This CDR3 is built from 17 residues. Germline assignment: CDR1 SGHAT and CDR2 FQNNGV. The chain's CDR3 is CASSLALPQGAGKTIYF. In DNA form, the CDR3 reads TGTGCCAGCAGCTTAGCTCTCCCTCAGGGCGCTGGAAAGACCATATATTTT.

In this sample, this clonotype turned up a few times. The J gene is TRBJ2-7, the V gene TRBV12-3 or TRBV12-4, with D possibly TRBD1 on 5 matching bases. The V end was cut by 5 bases, the J end by 3 bases, with 11 bases between. The CDR3 totals 13 residues. The CDR3 DNA reads as TGTGCCAGCAGTCTAAACAGGCGCTACGAGCAGTACTTC. The encoded protein is CASSLNRRYEQYF.

The table lists this clonotype with a few counts. V and J are TRBV7-8 and TRBJ2-1; no definite D call. V was cut by 2 bases and J by 5 bases, with 13 bases left in between. Germline CDR1 and CDR2: SGHVS and FQNEAQ. The CDR3 length is 15 residues. The CDR3 nucleotides read TGTGCCAGCAGCTTACGGCGGACGAGGAACAATGAGCAGTTCTTC. This translates into CASSLRRTRNNEQFF. The entire variable domain, with the rest obtained from reference TRBV7-8 and TRBJ2-1, is as follows: GAGVSQSPRYKVAKRGQDVALRCDPISGHVSLFWYQQALGQGPEFLTYFQNEAQLDKSGLPSDRFFAERPEGSVSTLKIQRTQQEDSAVYLCASSLRRTRNNEQFFGPGTRLTVL.

Notes on this clonotype: Given the absence of the conserved phenylalanine or tryptophan at the CDR3 end, a read error is likely. J is TRBJ2-7 and V is TRBV6-5, with D tentatively TRBD1 (6 bases). Matching the DNA end better, TRBJ2-1 makes the J call doubtful. CDR1 is MNHEY and CDR2 is SVGAGI in the germline V gene. The CDR3 has 14 amino acids. CDR3 sequence (DNA): TGTGCCAGCAGCCGGGCAAACAGGGTCTACGAGCAGTTCTTA. It codes for CASSRANRVYEQFL.

For this clonotype: An end of the junction does not agree with germline; a read error may underlie this. The CDR3 sequence: CAGSLGWDSSYNEQFF. CDR3 DNA sequence: TGTGCCGGCAGCTTAGGGTGGGACAGTTCCTACAATGAGCAGTTCTTC. The genes are TRBV11-1 and TRBJ2-1; 7 bases align to TRBD1. The CDR3 consists of 16 residues. Germline lookup yields CDR1 SGHAT and CDR2 FQDESV (reference sequence).

In the case of this clonotype: This may be a read error, as it is one base from a much larger clone. The chain carries TRBV14 and TRBJ2-3; D gene ambiguous. V was clipped by 0 bases and J by 5 bases, with 12 bases between them. The CDR3 is 15 amino acids. CDR1 and CDR2 (germline): SGHDN, FVKESK. CDR3 loop: CASSQDPGRKDTQYF. CDR3 sequence (DNA): TGTGCCAGCAGCCAAGATCCCGGACGCAAAGATACGCAGTATTTT.

The chain has TRBV4-3 and TRBJ2-7; D is perhaps TRBD2 (5 bases). Trimming left V 0 bases short and J 4 bases short, with 16 bases between. The germline V gene encodes CDR1 LGHNA and CDR2 YSLEER. This CDR3 region has 16 residues. CDR3 in amino acids: CASSQDLRASTYEQYF. CDR3 DNA: TGCGCCAGCAGCCAAGATCTGAGGGCTTCTACGTACGAGCAGTACTTC.